This T cell receptor beta chain was sequenced for a study of regulatory T cells in long-lasting Graves disease. Study context: To qualify as persistent, Graves' disease required over 5 years of antithyroid drugs with positive TSH receptor antibodies.

The sample's time point: persistent/refractory GD, antithyroid drugs over 5 years with positive TRAb. Scientists built the TCR library using RNA that was extracted from PBMCs. Peripheral blood, at about 8.9 milliliters, went into EDTA tubes. HTBI primers from iRepertoire and Arm-PCR of CDR3 regions yielded the TCR beta libraries. MiXCR, applied by TCRdb to the multiplex PCR reads, yields one record per CDR3 protein. The table records about 460,000 distinct CDR3 sequences, about 20% of them present only once. This CDR3 spans 14 amino acids. Germline V CDR1 and CDR2: LNHDA, SQIVND (reference sequence). V was shortened by 7 bases and J by 1 base, with 10 bases between the two germline ends.

The chain couples TRBV19 to TRBJ2-2, with D uncertain. The TCR was taken from a female donor with Graves disease. Material: peripheral blood mononuclear cells (PBMCs), obtained when the disease was refractory, from a patient treated with antithyroid drugs. CDR3: CASIFSGNTGELFF. Here the CDR3 DNA reads TGTGCCAGTATCTTCTCAGGGAACACCGGGGAGCTGTTTTTT.